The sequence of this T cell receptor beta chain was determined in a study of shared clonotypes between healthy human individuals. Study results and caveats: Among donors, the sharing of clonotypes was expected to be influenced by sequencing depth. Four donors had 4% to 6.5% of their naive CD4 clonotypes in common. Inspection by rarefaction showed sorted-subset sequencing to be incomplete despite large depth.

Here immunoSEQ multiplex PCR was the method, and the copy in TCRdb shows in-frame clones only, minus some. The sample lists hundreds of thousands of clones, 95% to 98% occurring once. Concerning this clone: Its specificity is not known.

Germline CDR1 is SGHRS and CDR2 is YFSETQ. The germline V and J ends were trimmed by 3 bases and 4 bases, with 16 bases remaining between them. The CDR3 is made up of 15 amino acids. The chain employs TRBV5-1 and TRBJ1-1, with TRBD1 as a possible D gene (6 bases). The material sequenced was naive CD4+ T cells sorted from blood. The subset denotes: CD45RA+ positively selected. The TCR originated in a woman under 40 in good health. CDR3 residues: CASSSQGSTGTEAFF. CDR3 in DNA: TGCGCCAGCAGCTCCCAGGGGTCCACGGGCACTGAAGCTTTCTTT. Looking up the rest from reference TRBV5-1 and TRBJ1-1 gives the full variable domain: KAGVTQTPRYLIKTRGQQVTLSCSPISGHRSVSWYQQTPGQGLQFLFEYFSETQRNKGNFPGRFSGRQFSNSRSEMNVSTLELGDSALYLCASSSQGSTGTEAFFGQGTRLTVV.